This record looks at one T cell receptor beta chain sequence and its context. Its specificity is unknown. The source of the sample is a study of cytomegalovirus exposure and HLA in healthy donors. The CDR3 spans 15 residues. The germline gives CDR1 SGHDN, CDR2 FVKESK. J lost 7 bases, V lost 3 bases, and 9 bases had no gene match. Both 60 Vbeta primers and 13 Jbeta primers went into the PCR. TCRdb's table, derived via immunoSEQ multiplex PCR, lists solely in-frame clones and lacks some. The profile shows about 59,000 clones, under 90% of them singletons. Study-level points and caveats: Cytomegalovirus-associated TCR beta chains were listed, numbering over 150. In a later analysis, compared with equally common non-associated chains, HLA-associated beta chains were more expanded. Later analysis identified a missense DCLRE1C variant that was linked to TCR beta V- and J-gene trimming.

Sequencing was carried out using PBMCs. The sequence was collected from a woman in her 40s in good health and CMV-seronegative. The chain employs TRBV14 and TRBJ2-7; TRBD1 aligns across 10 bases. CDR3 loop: CASSQAGTGAREQYF. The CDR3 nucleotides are TGTGCCAGCAGCCAGGCCGGGACAGGGGCTCGGGAGCAGTACTTC.